This T cell receptor beta chain is drawn from a study of T-cell reconstitution after alpha-beta-depleted transplantation in children. Unique molecular identifiers were incorporated during preparation of the TCRbeta library. In TCRdb, the PCR reads were re-called with MiXCR into one record per CDR3 protein. The sample lists some 400,000 distinct CDR3 sequences, over 20% occurring once. The CDR3 sequence is 15 residues long. Germline V gives CDR1 LNHNV, CDR2 YYDKDF (reference sequence). The J segment lost 2 bases and the V segment lost 5 bases, leaving 5 bases of the junction unmatched. This clonotype has just a few counts.

The sample was PBMCs from the stem cell graft donor, taken from the stem cell graft. The rearrangement joins TRBV15 to TRBJ2-7; TRBD2 aligns across 11 bases. This TCR derives from a human donor who donated a stem cell graft to a child with acute myeloid leukemia. This CDR3 is CATSRGTSGTYEQYF. CDR3 in DNA: TGTGCCACCAGCCGTGGGACTAGCGGAACCTACGAGCAGTACTTC.